This T cell receptor (beta chain) stems from a study of blood T cell repertoires in COVID-19. Study information: Italy, Spain and the United States were the sources of the convalescent and acute COVID-19 samples. PBMCs, B-cell-depleted T cells, or T cells provided the cDNA or gDNA that made up the material.

Participant ages covered roughly 18 to 90 years across 25 or so US areas. The CDR3 spans 16 residues. Germline assignment: CDR1 SGHRS and CDR2 YFSETQ. V dropped 2 bases and J dropped 4 bases, with 13 bases sitting between them. Original methodology: Amplification of reference gene primers was used by the study to estimate nucleated cell counts. Assay used: immunoSEQ multiplex PCR; TCRdb lists only in-frame clones, some missing. Clonal size and the V and J genes are those of that table, whereas D and trimming came from the DNA. The table includes a few hundred thousand clones, about 91% detected once. The clonotype comes from a human donor in a cohort exposed to, infected with or recovered from COVID-19 (not recorded which). The donor label of this sample is uncertain. V is TRBV5-1 and J is TRBJ1-6, with a weak D call TRBD1 (6 bases). Specimen: PBMCs or T cells enriched from blood (not recorded which). The CDR3 protein is CASSLTGSRYNSPLHF. Written as DNA, the CDR3 is TGCGCCAGCAGCTTAACAGGGAGTAGATATAATTCACCCCTCCACTTT.